These T cell receptor beta chains were read from a single sample in a study of blood T cells in healthy people across ages. Via MiXCR, TCRdb re-called the 5' RACE reads, giving one row per CDR3 protein. The sample carries over 1.5 million distinct CDR3 sequences, roughly 50% recorded once. The sequenced sample consisted of blood. All receptors derive from a woman between 40 and 50 years old in good health. The CDR3 runs from the conserved cysteine through the conserved F or W.

J gene,V gene,CDR3 protein
TRBJ2-1,TRBV6-2/TRBV6-3,CASSRIAGGPVEQFF
TRBJ2-5,TRBV2,CASSTSNGVSRVQETQYF
TRBJ2-7,TRBV20-1,CSATGTSGGFPLSYEQYF
TRBJ2-5,TRBV3-1,CASSQEFGGYQETQYF
TRBJ2-7,TRBV27,CASSPVGRLTYEQYF
.,TRBV6-2/TRBV6-3,CASSYFGRSYEQYF
TRBJ2-3,TRBV11-2,CASSPVAQGIADTQYF
TRBJ2-7,TRBV6-2/TRBV6-3,CASVDRGTGVYEQYF
TRBJ2-4,TRBV27,CASSLSVGGGRPYF
.,TRBV2,CASSEDGLAQETQYF
TRBJ2-1,TRBV6-1,CASNEASGGYNEQFF
TRBJ2-1,TRBV12-3/TRBV12-4,CASNRGGQGAGEQFF
TRBJ2-1,TRBV25-1,CASGRINEQFF
TRBJ1-1,TRBV6-2/TRBV6-3,CASSSITKYTEAFF
TRBJ2-1,TRBV7-2,CASSLAGGTDEQFF
TRBJ2-2,TRBV2,CASSEIASGGFMNTGELFF
TRBJ2-7,TRBV20-1,CSARDVTESSYEQYF
TRBJ1-1,TRBV6-5,CASRYLQGTKNTEAFF
TRBJ2-3,TRBV12-3/TRBV12-4,CASSGSGQAATYF
TRBJ1-2,TRBV5-1,CASSGAGLGGYGYTF
TRBJ1-1,TRBV12-3/TRBV12-4,CASSFGGDTEAFF
TRBJ1-4,TRBV7-2,CASSLRPRRGEKLFF
TRBJ2-7,TRBV7-7,CASSSRPDDHEQYF
TRBJ2-3,TRBV3-1,CASSPRTKAYTDTQYF
TRBJ2-1,TRBV24-1,CATSDQGTSGIYNEQFF
TRBJ2-5,TRBV28,CASIGGVVETQYF
TRBJ2-1,TRBV3-1,CASSGGPRPSSYNEQFF
TRBJ1-2,TRBV10-2,CASSESSPGNYGYTF
TRBJ2-7,TRBV4-2,CASRQTSGGAQYF
TRBJ2-6,TRBV27,CASSLFTSLGGANVLTF
TRBJ2-3,TRBV4-2,CASSQASLAGAADTQYF
TRBJ2-3,TRBV20-1,CSAGGGSYTDTQYF
TRBJ1-2,TRBV7-2,CASSRDRGWNYGYTF
TRBJ2-3,TRBV24-1,CATSDNRDGHIDTQYF
TRBJ1-2,TRBV29-1,CSVEARRANYGYTF
TRBJ1-2,TRBV28,CASSFGHPSGGYTF
TRBJ2-6,TRBV7-2,CASSSRLHSGANVLTF
TRBJ2-5,TRBV29-1,CSVEEGTDQETQYF
TRBJ1-5,TRBV5-1,CASRDRFDQPQHF
TRBJ2-5,TRBV10-3,CAISQSLLLAGGQETQYF
TRBJ1-2,TRBV24-1,CATRADSSYGYTF
TRBJ1-1,TRBV10-3,CAISEAGGITEAFF
TRBJ2-6,TRBV20-1,CSARDTAGAPGANVLTF
TRBJ1-1,TRBV19,CASTERRTGANTEAFF
TRBJ2-7,TRBV7-8,CASSLVTTRAYEQYF
TRBJ2-3,TRBV20-1,CSAEDPLLTDTQYF
TRBJ2-7,TRBV27,CATLGGGSGSYEQYF
TRBJ2-5,TRBV5-1,CASSLVLAGAETQYF
TRBJ2-3,TRBV20-1,CSAPPPSGGTDTQYF
TRBJ2-7,TRBV6-5,CASSYSISRVEQYF
TRBJ1-1,TRBV6-2/TRBV6-3,CASSYPQVGDAEAFF
TRBJ2-6,TRBV4-3,CASSQVDSSDSGANVLTF